This T cell receptor beta chain was captured in a study of T-cell reconstitution after alpha-beta-depleted transplantation in children. In its sample, this clonotype was seen many times. The antigen is undetermined. Regarding the study as a whole: Reportedly, alpha-beta T cells present about two months post-transplant originated from several hundred expanded clones of graft origin.

There are 15 residues in the CDR3. Trimming pared 3 bases from V and 0 bases from J, leaving 12 bases between. The germline CDR1 and CDR2 sequences are DFQATT and SNEGSKA (reference sequence). Molecular barcoding with unique molecular identifiers was used for the TCRbeta library. TCRdb itself ran the PCR reads through MiXCR, one entry per CDR3 protein. The sample shows roughly 76,000 distinct CDR3 sequences, approximately 11% of them seen only once. The TCR originated in a boy younger than 18 with acute myeloid leukemia, due to receive a stem cell transplant. Sequenced material: PBMCs, taken before TCRalphabeta/CD19-depleted stem cell transplant. The chain recombines TRBV20-1 with TRBJ2-1; TRBD2 is a possible D gene (5 bases). CDR3 protein: CSASEAGRSYNEQFF. In DNA form, the CDR3 reads TGCAGTGCTAGTGAGGCGGGTCGCTCCTACAATGAGCAGTTCTTC.